These 20 T cell receptor beta chains were sequenced from one sample in a study of Ad26.COV2.S vaccination and SARS-CoV-2 variants (dated by TCRdb to 2020 to 2022). The treatment or condition tag for this specimen amounts to: over 15 received Ad26.COV2.S at low or high dose, single or two shots; about 5 received placebo; per-sample allocation not given. For vaccine and placebo recipients, repertoires were sequenced using samples collected on day 63 after the first injection. The library was made by the immunoSEQ multiplex PCR assay. What TCRdb holds here is the immuneACCESS table cut down to in-frame rearrangements. Part of the clones is not present; checked against another copy, under half of the missing clones reflect an unresolved V gene, and the others are unexplained. In all, the sample holds 440,000 or so clones, and 92% of those were seen once. Jointly, the top ten make up approximately 1.6% of the sample.

The sequences come from peripheral blood, collected in a trial of Ad26.COV2.S vaccine versus placebo. All receptors come from a person aged 18-60 years who received the Ad26.COV2.S COVID-19 vaccine or a placebo.

The chain joins TRBV28 to TRBJ2-7, with D possibly TRBD1 on 5 matching bases. The V end lost 2 bases, the J end lost 2 bases, and 10 bases lay between the germline ends. This CDR3 contains 14 residues. The V gene's germline CDR1 is MDHEN and CDR2 SYDVKM. The CDR3 loop is CASSLTPRAYEQYF. The CDR3 nucleotides read TGTGCCAGCAGTTTAACCCCCAGGGCCTACGAGCAGTACTTC.

The chain couples TRBV10-3 to TRBJ1-1; 8 bases align to TRBD1. The length of the CDR3 is 15 residues. The germline gives CDR1 ENHRY, CDR2 SYGVKD. V gave up 6 bases and J gave up 3 bases; unmatched junction bases: 9. CDR3 bases: TGTGCCATCAGCCGCGGACAGGGAGGGGACACTGAAGCTTTCTTT. Translating gives CAISRGQGGDTEAFF.

This chain joins TRBV11-2 and TRBJ1-2; D is unresolved. There are 16 residues in the CDR3. V was trimmed by 7 bases and J by 2 bases, leaving 20 bases between them. CDR1 and CDR2 from the germline V gene are SGHAT and FQNNGV. The DNA for the CDR3 is TGTGCCAGCACCACCTTGGTGGGGAGTCCAAACTATGGCTACACCTTC. Its translation is CASTTLVGSPNYGYTF. Based on the CDR3 plus reference TRBV11-2 and TRBJ1-2, the full variable domain is EAGVAQSPRYKIIEKRQSVAFWCNPISGHATLYWYQQILGQGPKLLIQFQNNGVVDDSQLPKDRFSAERLKGVDSTLKIQPAKLEDSAVYLCASTTLVGSPNYGYTFGSGTRLTVV.

This clone was recorded a few times. The V gene is TRBV7-9, the J gene TRBJ2-7, with unresolved D. Per germline, CDR1 SEHNR and CDR2 FQNEAQ (reference sequence). With 3 bases removed from V and 1 base from J, the gap between germline ends came to 13 bases. The CDR3 is made up of 15 amino acids. The CDR3 region is CASSFPHGDSYEQYF. The CDR3 DNA reads TGTGCCAGCAGCTTTCCCCATGGGGATTCCTACGAGCAGTACTTC.

The rearrangement joins TRBV4-3 to TRBJ1-2, with D unresolved. V was clipped by 1 base and J by 0 bases, with 9 bases between them. Per germline, CDR1 LGHNA and CDR2 YSLEER. This CDR3 has 15 residues. CDR3 residues: CASSQGTDPNYGYTF. The CDR3 region has the DNA TGCGCCAGCAGCCAAGGGACGGATCCTAACTATGGCTACACCTTC.

This clone is a singleton in its sample. The rearrangement joins TRBV4-1 to TRBJ1-6; no clear D. The CDR3 has 14 amino acids. Per the germline V gene, CDR1 is MGHRA and CDR2 is YSYEKL. V lost 0 bases, J lost 7 bases, and 7 bases lay in between. CDR3 in DNA: TGCGCCAGCAGCCAAGAGGTCGGGAATTCACCCCTCCACTTT. Protein product: CASSQEVGNSPLHF.

This clone was counted a few times. The chain is built from TRBV27 and TRBJ1-3; D uncertain. In germline, CDR1 is MNHEY, CDR2 SMNVEV (reference sequence). Trimming cost V 5 bases and J 4 bases, with 9 bases left between them. The CDR3 covers 13 residues. CDR3 DNA sequence: TGTGCCAGCAGTCTAGAACAGGGAAACACCATATATTTT. This translates into CASSLEQGNTIYF.

CDR3 DNA: TGCGCCAGCAGCCAGAGTACAACAGGGACCCCCGGGGAGCTGTTTTTT. It is translated as CASSQSTTGTPGELFF. This sequence joins TRBV4-3 and TRBJ2-2, with a weak D call TRBD1 (6 bases). Trimming pared 3 bases from V and 6 bases from J, leaving 17 bases between. The CDR3 is made up of 16 amino acids. The germline CDR1 and CDR2 sequences are LGHNA and YSLEER.

The rearrangement uses TRBV2 and TRBJ2-5, with 8 bases matching TRBD2. The V and J ends lost 1 base and 2 bases, in that order; junction bases with no gene match: 3. Germline V gene lookup returns CDR1 SNHLY and CDR2 FYNNEI. The length of the CDR3 is 15 residues. CDR3 in amino acids: CASSEEGLVQETQYF. In nucleotides, the CDR3 is TGTGCCAGCAGTGAAGAGGGACTAGTTCAAGAGACCCAGTACTTC.

Here the CDR3 DNA reads TGTGCCAGCAGTGAATTACGGTGGGCTAATGAAAAACTGTTTTTT. This encodes CASSELRWANEKLFF. The rearrangement joins TRBV25-1 to TRBJ1-4; D is undetermined. The V gene's germline CDR1 is MGHDK and CDR2 SYGVNS. This CDR3 is 15 amino acids long. V dropped 1 base and J dropped 3 bases, with 9 bases sitting between them.

CDR3: CASSPGQGAIYQYYTF. As DNA, the CDR3 is TGTGCCAGCAGCCCGGGACAGGGGGCCATTTACCAGTACTACACCTTC. This chain uses TRBV6-6 with TRBJ1-2, with 12 bases fitting TRBD1. The V gene's germline CDR1 is MNHNY and CDR2 SVGAGI (reference sequence). The CDR3 consists of 16 residues. V lost 6 bases, J lost 10 bases, and 15 bases stayed unmatched.

In this sample, this clone turned up once. The genes are TRBV7-2 and TRBJ1-6, with no clear D. This CDR3 is built from 12 residues. Deletions cut 1 base from V and 9 bases from J, with 4 bases between. CDR1 and CDR2 (germline): SGHTA, FQGNSA. CDR3 sequence: CASSLGGSPLHF. CDR3 sequence (DNA): TGTGCCAGCAGCTTAGGTGGTTCACCCCTCCACTTT.

The chain couples TRBV2 to TRBJ1-5, with 9 bases fitting TRBD1. The CDR3 is 16 amino acids. Per germline, CDR1 SNHLY and CDR2 FYNNEI. The J segment lost 6 bases and the V segment lost 6 bases, leaving 12 bases of the junction unmatched. The chain's CDR3 is CASRISDRGGSQPQHF. The CDR3 DNA follows: TGTGCCAGCAGGATATCGGACAGGGGAGGGAGTCAGCCCCAGCATTTT.

The chain employs TRBV19 and TRBJ1-2, with D hard to call. Trimming stripped 2 bases from V and 4 bases from J, with 8 bases between. The CDR3 totals 13 residues. CDR1 and CDR2 from the germline V gene are LNHDA and SQIVND (reference sequence). CDR3 bases: TGTGCCAGTAGTATAAAACTCGTCTATGGCTACACCTTC. It codes for CASSIKLVYGYTF. Variable domain in full (rest from reference TRBV19 and TRBJ1-2): DGGITQSPKYLFRKEGQNVTLSCEQNLNHDAMYWYRQDPGQGLRLIYYSQIVNDFQKGDIAEGYSVSREKKESFPLTVTSAQKNPTAFYLCASSIKLVYGYTFGSGTRLTVV.

The genes are TRBV7-2 and TRBJ2-7, with 10 bases aligning to TRBD1. The V gene's germline CDR1 is SGHTA and CDR2 FQGNSA. J lost 6 bases, V lost 3 bases, and 8 bases had no gene match. The CDR3 has 15 residues. CDR3 nucleotides: TGTGCCAGCAGCTTCCTAGACAGGGGGCGGGTCGAGCAGTACTTC. It codes for CASSFLDRGRVEQYF.

The chain uses TRBV6-2 or TRBV6-3 and TRBJ1-2; maybe TRBD1 (5 bases). The CDR3 is made up of 14 amino acids. CDR1 is MNHEY and CDR2 is SVGEGT in the germline V gene. The germline V and J ends were trimmed by 5 bases and 2 bases, with 12 bases remaining between them. CDR3 residues: CASSPTGTNYGYTF. The CDR3 DNA is TGTGCCAGCAGTCCCACAGGTACCAACTATGGCTACACCTTC.

This clone was counted a few times. The chain recombines TRBV19 with TRBJ1-5; 7 bases agree with TRBD1. This CDR3 comprises 14 residues. Germline loops: CDR1 LNHDA, CDR2 SQIVND (reference sequence). Trimming cost V 5 bases and J 11 bases; bases outside gene matches: 12. Written as DNA, the CDR3 is TGTGCCAGTAGTCCGCGGGGACAGCTCGCGGCCCAGCATTTT. It is translated as CASSPRGQLAAQHF.

In this sample, this clone turned up a few times. The chain recombines TRBV6-5 with TRBJ2-4; D is unresolved. V lost 7 bases, J lost 7 bases, and 11 bases lay in between. This CDR3 is built from 12 residues. Germline CDR1 reads MNHEY; CDR2 reads SVGAGI. The CDR3 loop reads CASTDHVNIQYF. CDR3 bases: TGTGCCAGCACGGACCACGTGAACATTCAGTACTTC.

A few counts support this clone. The gene calls are TRBV4-3 and TRBJ2-7; tentative D call: TRBD2 (5 bases). V lost 0 bases to trimming and J lost 1 base, with 10 bases between them. The CDR3 sequence is 15 residues long. Germline values: CDR1 LGHNA, CDR2 YSLEER. The CDR3 is CASSQDYGDSYEQYF. The CDR3 DNA follows: TGCGCCAGCAGCCAAGACTACGGGGATTCCTACGAGCAGTACTTC.

This clone is a singleton in its sample. CDR3 sequence (DNA): TGTGCCAGCAGCTTCAGATATTCCTTAGCCAAAAACATTCAGTACTTC. This translates into CASSFRYSLAKNIQYF. This chain links TRBV7-2 with TRBJ2-4; D remains unclear. Germline V gene lookup returns CDR1 SGHTA and CDR2 FQGNSA. The CDR3 sequence is 16 residues long. The germline V and J ends were trimmed by 3 bases and 0 bases, with 12 bases remaining between them.